A selection of T cell receptor beta chains follows, all from one sample in a study of blood T cells in healthy people across ages. TCRdb fed the 5' RACE reads into MiXCR, producing one record per CDR3 protein. Among approximately 1,700,000 distinct CDR3 sequences, about 39% were seen once, and the ten largest hold 20% to 25%. Material: blood. These receptor sequences come from a human donor in good health. Each CDR3 is given with its conserved first and last residue. A D gene is named only where the DNA matches it firmly. Expanded clones are given a class, and other clones once, few, many or no size at all.

j_gene,v_gene,abundance,d_gene,CDR3aa,CDR3nt
TRBJ2-7,TRBV27,NA,TRBD1,CASSFSTGQQSYEQYF,TGTGCCAGCAGTTTCTCGACAGGGCAGCAATCCTACGAGCAGTACTTC
TRBJ2-7,TRBV4-3,few,NA,CASSQVFSSSYEQYF,TGCGCCAGCAGCCAAGTTTTTTCCAGCTCCTACGAGCAGTACTTC
TRBJ2-1,TRBV10-2,NA,TRBD2,CASSPSGGWPEQFF,TGCGCCAGCAGTCCTAGCGGGGGTTGGCCTGAGCAGTTCTTC
TRBJ2-7,TRBV20-1,few,NA,CSAPLGEQYF,TGCAGTGCTCCACTAGGGGAGCAGTACTTC
TRBJ2-7,TRBV18,NA,NA,CASSSRRGALDEQYF,TGTGCCAGCTCAAGCCGCCGGGGGGCTCTTGACGAGCAGTACTTC
TRBJ2-4,TRBV6-5,many,TRBD1,CASTQTGTDIQYF,TGTGCCAGCACCCAGACAGGGACGGACATTCAGTACTTC
TRBJ2-1,TRBV7-8,many,NA,CASSPYPGNEQFF,TGTGCCAGCAGTCCCTACCCCGGGAATGAGCAGTTCTTC
TRBJ2-6,TRBV7-9,few,TRBD1,CASSLGDRTSGANVLTF,TGTGCCAGCAGCTTAGGGGACAGAACCTCTGGGGCCAACGTCCTGACTTTC
TRBJ2-7,TRBV7-2,NA,NA,CASSWNRAAYEQYF,TGTGCCAGCAGCTGGAACCGGGCCGCCTACGAGCAGTACTTC
TRBJ2-3,TRBV5-1,NA,TRBD1,CASSLLGQGPDTQYF,TGCGCCAGCAGCCTTCTCGGACAGGGTCCAGATACGCAGTATTTT
TRBJ2-4,TRBV28,few,TRBD2,CASSRSGGLGIQYF,TGTGCCAGCAGCCGTAGCGGGGGATTGGGCATTCAGTACTTC
TRBJ2-7,TRBV5-6,few,TRBD1,CASSRTGVAYEQYF,TGTGCCAGCAGCCGGACAGGAGTAGCCTACGAGCAGTACTTC
TRBJ2-4,TRBV7-9,few,NA,CASSLIPKGGEQYF,TGTGCCAGCAGCTTAATCCCCAAAGGCGGAGAGCAGTACTTC
TRBJ2-7,TRBV7-2,NA,NA,CASSVNPRFEQYF,TGTGCCAGCAGCGTTAATCCGCGGTTCGAGCAGTACTTC
TRBJ1-3,TRBV6-1,NA,NA,CASELSDSGNTIYF,TGTGCCAGCGAGTTGTCAGACTCTGGAAACACCATATATTTT
TRBJ2-3,TRBV9,few,NA,CASSVLTEGDTQYF,TGTGCCAGCAGCGTATTGACTGAAGGTGATACGCAGTATTTT
TRBJ1-6,TRBV20-1,NA,NA,CSARDRTRPNNSPLHF,TGCAGTGCTAGAGATCGAACACGGCCAAATAATTCACCCCTCCACTTT
TRBJ2-3,TRBV4-1,few,NA,CASSQTNRGLSTDTQYF,TGCGCCAGCAGCCAAACCAACAGGGGACTAAGCACAGATACGCAGTATTTT
TRBJ2-5,TRBV29-1,NA,TRBD2,CSGVDSGGQETQYF,TGCAGCGGGGTGGATAGCGGGGGCCAAGAGACCCAGTACTTC
TRBJ1-2,TRBV12-3/TRBV12-4,many,NA,CASSLGPTYGYTF,TGTGCCAGCAGCTTAGGGCCTACTTATGGCTACACCTTC
TRBJ1-1,TRBV30,NA,TRBD1,CAWSLGQGVPKAFF,TGTGCCTGGAGTCTAGGACAGGGAGTTCCCAAAGCTTTCTTT
TRBJ2-1,TRBV7-3,few,NA,CASSLSQGSGEQFF,TGTGCCAGCAGCTTAAGTCAGGGGTCGGGGGAGCAGTTCTTC
TRBJ1-2,TRBV29-1,NA,NA,CSVEDLRVDYGYTF,TGCAGCGTTGAAGATCTCAGGGTGGACTATGGCTACACCTTC
TRBJ2-5,TRBV6-2/TRBV6-3,NA,NA,CASSYRRFGETQYF,TGTGCCAGCAGTTATCGGCGATTCGGGGAGACCCAGTACTTC
TRBJ1-1,TRBV4-1,NA,NA,CASSHTLNTEAFF,TGCGCCAGCAGCCACACATTGAACACTGAAGCTTTCTTT
TRBJ2-7,TRBV7-8,many,TRBD1,CASSTGQGVYEQYF,TGTGCCAGCAGCACGGGACAGGGGGTCTACGAGCAGTACTTC
TRBJ1-2,TRBV7-2,NA,NA,CASSIRAVGGYGYTF,TGTGCCAGCAGCATACGCGCGGTCGGGGGGTATGGCTACACCTTC
TRBJ2-1,TRBV29-1,many,NA,CSVEHPHTYNEQFF,TGCAGCGTCGAGCATCCTCACACTTACAATGAGCAGTTCTTC
TRBJ1-2,TRBV7-8,NA,NA,CASSLGRGVDGYTF,TGTGCCAGCAGCTTAGGTCGGGGGGTAGATGGCTACACCTTC
TRBJ2-1,TRBV6-5,NA,NA,CASMVLGLNEQFF,TGTGCCAGCATGGTCCTAGGTCTCAACGAGCAGTTCTTC
TRBJ2-3,TRBV7-8,many,TRBD1,CASSARTGGTDTQYF,TGTGCCAGCAGCGCCCGGACAGGGGGCACGGATACGCAGTATTTT
TRBJ1-1,TRBV6-5,once,TRBD1,CASSNGQGWNTEAFF,TGTGCCAGCAGTAACGGACAGGGATGGAACACTGAAGCTTTCTTT
TRBJ2-6,TRBV11-2,NA,NA,CASSLEIGSSGANVLTF,TGTGCCAGCAGCTTAGAGATAGGGAGCTCTGGGGCCAACGTCCTGACTTTC
TRBJ1-1,TRBV3-1,NA,NA,CASSDTVETEAFF,TGTGCCAGCAGCGACACGGTTGAAACTGAAGCTTTCTTT
TRBJ1-1,TRBV7-9,NA,NA,CASSPRETNTEAFF,TGTGCCAGCAGCCCCAGGGAAACGAACACTGAAGCTTTCTTT
TRBJ2-7,TRBV20-1,few,TRBD1,CSARPGTAYEQYF,TGCAGTGCTAGACCTGGGACAGCCTACGAGCAGTACTTC
TRBJ2-1,TRBV9,NA,NA,CASSVDWAPANEQFF,TGTGCCAGCAGCGTAGATTGGGCGCCTGCCAATGAGCAGTTCTTC
TRBJ2-7,TRBV7-2,few,NA,CASSSDVGYFYEQYF,TGTGCCAGCAGCTCCGATGTGGGGTACTTCTACGAGCAGTACTTC
TRBJ1-2,TRBV15,NA,NA,CATSLGDYGYTF,TGTGCCACCAGCCTGGGTGACTATGGCTACACCTTC
TRBJ1-4,TRBV15,NA,NA,CATSRETSSNNFNEKLFF,TGTGCCACCAGCAGAGAAACCTCCTCGAATAACTTTAATGAAAAACTGTTTTTT
TRBJ1-2,TRBV6-6,few,NA,CASSYSPAHYGYTF,TGTGCCAGCAGTTACTCTCCAGCCCACTATGGCTACACCTTC
TRBJ2-3,TRBV4-3,few,NA,CASSQNGLSGTDTQYF,TGCGCCAGCAGCCAAAACGGCCTATCGGGGACAGATACGCAGTATTTT
TRBJ2-1,TRBV29-1,many,TRBD2,CSVDPSGAYNEQFF,TGCAGCGTTGACCCCAGCGGGGCGTACAATGAGCAGTTCTTC
TRBJ1-4,TRBV29-1,few,NA,CSVEEGGLREKLFF,TGCAGCGTTGAAGAAGGGGGGTTGCGAGAAAAACTGTTTTTT
TRBJ2-7,TRBV5-1,NA,NA,CASSLGDTPSSYEQYF,TGCGCCAGCAGCTTGGGGGACACTCCGAGCTCCTACGAGCAGTACTTC
TRBJ2-5,TRBV5-1,NA,NA,CASSPSMGSYERYF,TGCGCCAGCAGCCCATCAATGGGCTCCTACGAGCGGTACTTC
TRBJ1-1,TRBV27,NA,NA,CASSTRGENAEAFF,TGTGCCAGCAGCACCAGGGGAGAGAATGCTGAAGCTTTCTTT
TRBJ2-5,TRBV7-3,few,NA,CASSLRTVDETQYF,TGTGCCAGCAGCTTACGGACCGTGGATGAGACCCAGTACTTC
TRBJ1-1,TRBV6-5,NA,NA,CASSYSRTEPMNTEAFF,TGTGCCAGCAGTTACTCGAGGACAGAGCCCATGAACACTGAAGCTTTCTTT
TRBJ2-7,TRBV29-1,NA,TRBD1,CSVVLGWDRATYEQYF,TGCAGCGTTGTTCTGGGATGGGACAGGGCCACCTACGAGCAGTACTTC
TRBJ1-1,TRBV6-1,once,NA,CAGSPTPIVTALMNTEAFF,TGTGCCGGCAGCCCAACCCCTATCGTGACAGCCCTTATGAACACTGAAGCTTTCTTT
TRBJ2-5,TRBV12-3/TRBV12-4,few,NA,CASSLNMETQYF,TGTGCCAGCAGTCTCAATATGGAGACCCAGTACTTC
TRBJ2-5,TRBV20-1,NA,NA,CSAAPGTIQETQYF,TGCAGTGCGGCCCCCGGGACGATCCAAGAGACCCAGTACTTC